This TCR beta chain comes out of a study of Graves' ophthalmopathy and Graves' hyperthyroidism. Certain patients were not enrolled. These were patients with other autoimmune diseases, uncontrolled infections, pregnancy or lactation. The PBMCs used were ones drawn from 10 ml of fresh peripheral blood. Amplified material comprised TCR beta CDR3 regions derived from RNA transcripts. Scientists carried out first-round RT-PCR using HTBI primers and then a second-round multiplex PCR. TCRdb re-called the multiplex PCR reads through MiXCR, storing one row per CDR3 protein. Among about 480,000 distinct CDR3 sequences, 13% to 15% were seen once, and the ten largest hold about 10%. The study, taken as a whole, reports: Between ophthalmopathy and stable hyperthyroidism, a 13-signature model drew a separation with approximately 90% sensitivity and approximately 77% specificity. Progression of ophthalmopathy was predicted by the model with about 68% sensitivity and under 75% specificity.

On this clonotype: Antigen unknown.

V was pared by 1 base and J by 0 bases, with 18 bases between. The CDR3 consists of 18 residues. Germline CDR1 MNHNS, CDR2 SASEGT. The genes are TRBV6-1 and TRBJ1-2; tentatively, D is TRBD1 (6 bases). The sequence was obtained from a woman aged 25 to 39 with Graves' ophthalmopathy. The sequencing sample was made of blood. The DNA of the CDR3 is TGTGCCAGCAGTGAAGACGGGACACCGAAACCCTCTAACTATGGCTACACCTTC. Residues: CASSEDGTPKPSNYGYTF.